Each of the 22 T cell receptor beta chains below was sequenced from the same sample in a study of blood T cell repertoires in COVID-19. TCRdb's copy holds only in-frame clones and misses some; the assay was immunoSEQ multiplex PCR. Here the sample spans approximately 250,000 clones, around nine tenths being singletons. The sequencing input was peripheral blood. The receptors were gathered from a man aged 35 to 55 with active or convalescent COVID-19.

The rearrangement uses TRBV3-1 (or the pseudogene TRBV3-2) and TRBJ2-7; D call uncertain. CDR3 length: 16 amino acids. Germline values: CDR1 LGHDT, CDR2 YNNKEL (reference sequence). Between the trimmed V and J ends, which lost 5 bases and 2 bases, there was a span of 19 bases. CDR3 DNA sequence: TGTGCCAGCAGCTCTTCGACCATCGGTAGCCCCTACGAGCAGTACTTC. The encoded protein is CASSSSTIGSPYEQYF.

The genes are TRBV9 and TRBJ2-1, with 9 bases lining up with TRBD2. Losses at the gene ends were 3 bases for V and 1 base for J; bases not matched to a gene: 5. Germline values: CDR1 SGDLS, CDR2 YYNGEE. CDR3 length: 16 residues. CDR3 sequence (DNA): TGTGCCAGCAGCGGGGGTCTAGCGGGATCCTACAATGAGCAGTTCTTC. This translates into CASSGGLAGSYNEQFF.

The chain uses TRBV5-1 and TRBJ2-1; 11 bases are shared with TRBD2. Looked up from germline, CDR1 is SGHRS and CDR2 is YFSETQ. V lost 4 bases, J lost 3 bases, and 3 bases stayed unmatched. The CDR3 runs to 15 residues. CDR3: CASSPGLADYNEQFF. The CDR3 DNA follows: TGCGCCAGCAGCCCGGGACTAGCGGACTACAATGAGCAGTTCTTC. The complete variable domain, with remaining parts taken from reference TRBV5-1 and TRBJ2-1, reads KAGVTQTPRYLIKTRGQQVTLSCSPISGHRSVSWYQQTPGQGLQFLFEYFSETQRNKGNFPGRFSGRQFSNSRSEMNVSTLELGDSALYLCASSPGLADYNEQFFGPGTRLTVL.

The V and J genes are TRBV7-9 and TRBJ2-7; 12 nucleotides agree with TRBD1. This CDR3 contains 15 residues. Germline V gives CDR1 SEHNR, CDR2 FQNEAQ (reference sequence). V dropped 4 bases and J dropped 7; count of bases not matched to a gene: 8. The CDR3 loop is CASSSKGQGAGEQYF. The DNA for the CDR3 is TGTGCCAGCAGCTCAAAGGGACAGGGGGCTGGTGAGCAGTACTTC.

A few counts support this clone. CDR3 loop: CATRGQGILEEQFF. The DNA of the CDR3 is TGTGCCACCCGGGGACAGGGGATTTTGGAAGAGCAGTTCTTC. The chain recombines TRBV24-1 with TRBJ2-1; TRBD1 aligns across 10 bases. The trim removed 9 bases at V and 10 bases at J, leaving 11 bases unmatched. This CDR3 spans 14 amino acids. Germline-derived CDR1 and CDR2 are KGHDR and SFDVKD.

The CDR3 region is CASSPRQENTEAFF. The CDR3 DNA follows: TGTGCCAGCAGCCCGAGACAGGAGAACACTGAAGCTTTCTTT. The chain combines TRBV7-9 with TRBJ1-1, with D perhaps TRBD1 (6 bases). Germline assignment: CDR1 SEHNR and CDR2 FQNEAQ (reference sequence). This CDR3 contains 14 residues. Trimming stripped 5 bases from V and 1 base from J, with 11 bases between. Full variable domain (missing parts from reference TRBV7-9 and TRBJ1-1): DTGVSQNPRHKITKRGQNVTFRCDPISEHNRLYWYRQTLGQGPEFLTYFQNEAQLEKSRLLSDRFSAERPKGSFSTLEIQRTEQGDSAMYLCASSPRQENTEAFFGQGTRLTVV.

The chain links TRBV12-3 or TRBV12-4 to TRBJ1-6; no clear D gene. The CDR3 consists of 12 residues. V was pared by 8 bases and J by 10 bases, with 12 bases between. The CDR3 nucleotides read TGTGCCAGCTCCTTCTCCTCGTCACCCCTCCACTTT. As protein: CASSFSSSPLHF.

The chain joins TRBV7-6 to TRBJ2-1; TRBD2 matches at 12 bases. The germline CDR1 and CDR2 sequences are SGHVS and FNYEAQ. V dropped 3 bases and J dropped 8; count of bases not matched to a gene: 5. The CDR3 extends over 15 amino acids. This chain's CDR3 is CASSLTSGSGHEQFF. As DNA, the CDR3 is TGTGCCAGCAGCTTGACTAGCGGGAGTGGTCATGAGCAGTTCTTC.

The gene calls are TRBV28 and TRBJ1-4; D uncertain. V lost 6 bases and J lost 8, with 16 bases in between. The CDR3 extends over 14 amino acids. The germline CDR1 and CDR2 sequences are MDHEN and SYDVKM. This CDR3 reads CASSPTGGLEKLFF. As DNA, the CDR3 is TGTGCCAGCAGCCCCACTGGAGGGTTAGAAAAACTGTTTTTT. The complete variable domain, with remaining parts taken from reference TRBV28 and TRBJ1-4, reads DVKVTQSSRYLVKRTGEKVFLECVQDMDHENMFWYRQDPGLGLRLIYFSYDVKMKEKGDIPEGYSVSREKKERFSLILESASTNQTSMYLCASSPTGGLEKLFFGSGTQLSVL.

CDR3: CASSMWGGGYTEAFF. CDR3 in DNA: TGTGCCAGTAGTATGTGGGGGGGCGGCTACACTGAAGCTTTCTTT. The chain uses TRBV19 and TRBJ1-1; weak D call: TRBD1 (6 bases). The V end lost 3 bases, the J end lost 3 bases, and 14 bases lay between the germline ends. The CDR3 contains 15 residues. Germline CDR1 reads LNHDA; CDR2 reads SQIVND (reference sequence).

The V and J genes are TRBV28 and TRBJ2-4, with D possibly TRBD2 on 6 matching bases. The CDR3 is 17 amino acids. Germline loops: CDR1 MDHEN, CDR2 SYDVKM. The V end was cut by 8 bases, the J end by 0 bases, with 20 bases between. CDR3 protein: CASAGTARHKAKNIQYF. DNA of the CDR3: TGTGCCAGCGCCGGGACTGCGAGGCATAAAGCCAAAAACATTCAGTACTTC.

The chain employs TRBV11-3 and TRBJ2-3, with 9 bases matching TRBD2. Germline CDR1 and CDR2: SGHNT and YENEEA. Trimming removed 4 bases from V and 3 bases from J; junction bases left unmatched: 5. The CDR3 covers 15 residues. The CDR3, as DNA: TGTGCCAGCAGCTCCCCGGCGGGAGGGACAGATACGCAGTATTTT. The encoded protein is CASSSPAGGTDTQYF.

The J gene is TRBJ2-4, the V gene TRBV19, with 7 bases fitting TRBD1. Germline loops: CDR1 LNHDA, CDR2 SQIVND (reference sequence). The CDR3 extends over 14 amino acids. The junction had 4 bases not matched to a gene; V was cut back by 3 bases and J by 5 bases. The CDR3 sequence: CASSMRGRENIQYF. The CDR3, as DNA: TGTGCCAGTAGTATGAGGGGGCGGGAAAACATTCAGTACTTC.

This chain connects TRBV5-1 to TRBJ1-1, with 9 bases fitting TRBD1. The V gene's germline CDR1 is SGHRS and CDR2 YFSETQ. This CDR3 contains 16 residues. V gave up 3 bases and J gave up 6 bases; unmatched junction bases: 12. The CDR3 DNA is TGCGCCAGCAGCTACGCCGGGACAGGGTCTTCCGCTGAAGCTTTCTTT. It encodes CASSYAGTGSSAEAFF.

The chain carries TRBV27 and TRBJ1-1, with 8 bases lining up with TRBD1. The V segment lost 7 bases and the J segment 0 bases; nucleotides outside the gene matches: 7. This CDR3 is 15 amino acids long. CDR1 is MNHEY, CDR2 SMNVEV, per germline (reference sequence). The CDR3 sequence is CASTPPGGMNTEAFF. The DNA for the CDR3 is TGTGCCAGCACTCCCCCAGGGGGCATGAACACTGAAGCTTTCTTT.

J is TRBJ2-1 and V is TRBV7-6; 13 bases align to TRBD2. With V trimmed by 4 bases and J by 6 bases, 9 bases remained unmatched. This CDR3 region has 17 residues. Per the germline V gene, CDR1 is SGHVS and CDR2 is FNYEAQ. The CDR3 sequence is CASSYGLAGARRNEQFF. The CDR3 DNA reads TGTGCCAGCAGCTATGGACTAGCGGGAGCACGTCGCAATGAGCAGTTCTTC.

The V gene is TRBV19, the J gene TRBJ1-1, with 8 bases aligning to TRBD1. The germline V gene encodes CDR1 LNHDA and CDR2 SQIVND (reference sequence). Germline trimming cut 5 bases from V and 1 base from J; bases unmatched to any gene: 6. The length of the CDR3 is 15 residues. The CDR3 nucleotides read TGTGCCAGTAGTCAGACAGGGGCTGCGAACACTGAAGCTTTCTTT. As protein: CASSQTGAANTEAFF.

The CDR3 DNA reads TGTGCCAGCAGCTTAGCGGGAGGGCTACACAATGAGCAGTTCTTC. Its translation is CASSLAGGLHNEQFF. J is TRBJ2-1 and V is TRBV5-4, with 10 nucleotides matching TRBD2. CDR3 length: 15 residues. With 2 bases clipped from V and 5 bases from J, the junction kept 4 bases outside the gene matches. Germline V gene sequence: CDR1 SGHNT, CDR2 YYREEE (reference sequence). Supplemented by reference TRBV5-4 and TRBJ2-1, the full variable domain reads ETGVTQSPTHLIKTRGQQVTLRCSSQSGHNTVSWYQQALGQGPQFIFQYYREEENGRGNFPPRFSGLQFPNYSSELNVNALELDDSALYLCASSLAGGLHNEQFFGPGTRLTVL.

V gene TRBV15 combines with J gene TRBJ2-5, with 8 positions matching TRBD2. The CDR3 consists of 15 residues. The junction had 6 bases not matched to a gene; V was cut back by 0 bases and J by 6 bases. In germline, CDR1 is LNHNV, CDR2 YYDKDF (reference sequence). CDR3 amino acids: CATSRDRGGEKTQYF. CDR3 sequence (DNA): TGTGCCACCAGCAGAGATCGGGGGGGAGAGAAGACCCAGTACTTC.

V and J are TRBV5-1 and TRBJ2-7; 9 bases line up with TRBD2. After removal of 6 bases from V and 0 bases from J, the junction contained 10 bases not matched to a gene. CDR3 length: 16 amino acids. CDR1 is SGHRS and CDR2 is YFSETQ in the germline V gene. CDR3 region: CASTPGLASSSYEQYF. CDR3 nucleotide sequence: TGCGCCAGCACCCCAGGACTAGCGAGTTCCTCCTACGAGCAGTACTTC.

With regard to this clone: The sample contains more than one DNA sequence encoding this CDR3. This chain uses TRBV9 with TRBJ2-7, with 12 bases fitting TRBD2. The CDR3 has 15 amino acids. Per germline, CDR1 SGDLS and CDR2 YYNGEE. The V segment lost 2 bases and the J segment 2 bases; nucleotides outside the gene matches: 2. Written as DNA, the CDR3 is TGTGCCAGCAGCGTGGGACTAGCGGGTACCTACGAGCAGTACTTC. The encoded protein is CASSVGLAGTYEQYF. Together with reference TRBV9 and TRBJ2-7, the CDR3 gives the full variable domain: DSGVTQTPKHLITATGQRVTLRCSPRSGDLSVYWYQQSLDQGLQFLIQYYNGEERAKGNILERFSAQQFPDLHSELNLSSLELGDSALYFCASSVGLAGTYEQYFGPGTRLTVT.

The chain recombines TRBV5-1 with TRBJ2-1; 10 bases fit TRBD2. The CDR3 is made up of 15 amino acids. Per the germline V gene, CDR1 is SGHRS and CDR2 is YFSETQ. After removal of 4 bases from V and 7 bases from J, the junction contained 8 bases not matched to a gene. The CDR3 DNA sequence: TGCGCCAGCAGCAACCTAGCGGGGGTCGGGAATGAGCAGTTCTTC. Its protein product is CASSNLAGVGNEQFF.